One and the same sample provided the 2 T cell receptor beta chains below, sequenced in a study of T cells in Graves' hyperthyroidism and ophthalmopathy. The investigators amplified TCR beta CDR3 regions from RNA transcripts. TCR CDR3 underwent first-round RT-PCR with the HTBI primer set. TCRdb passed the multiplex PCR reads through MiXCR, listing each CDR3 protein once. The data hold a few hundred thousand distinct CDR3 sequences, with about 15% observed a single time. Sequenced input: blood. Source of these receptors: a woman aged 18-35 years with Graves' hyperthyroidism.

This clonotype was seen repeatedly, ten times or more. CDR3 sequence (DNA): TGTGCCAGCAAGTTTGGGGGGGGAGGAGGGATACACAATGAGCAGTTCTTC. Encoded protein: CASKFGGGGGIHNEQFF. The J gene is TRBJ2-1, the V gene TRBV12-3 or TRBV12-4, with 7 bases lining up with TRBD2. This CDR3 comprises 17 residues. V shed 7 bases, J shed 5 bases, and the junction held 17 bases outside the gene matches.

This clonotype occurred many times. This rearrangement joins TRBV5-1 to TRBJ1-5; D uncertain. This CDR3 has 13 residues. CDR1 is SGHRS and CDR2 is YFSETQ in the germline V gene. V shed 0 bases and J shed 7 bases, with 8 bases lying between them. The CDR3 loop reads CASSLEQDQPQHF. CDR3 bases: TGCGCCAGCAGCTTGGAGCAGGACCAGCCCCAGCATTTT.